The 28 T cell receptor beta chains listed next were all sequenced from one sample in a study of lymphopenia after photon versus proton radiotherapy. Clones were sequenced by immunoSEQ multiplex PCR, and TCRdb holds only the in-frame ones, with some missing. The data show roughly 30,000 clones, with around nine tenths seen just once and 45% to 60% held by the top ten. The sample in question was peripheral blood, obtained from a patient treated with proton-based radiotherapy. Every receptor here comes from a woman aged 55-69 years with cholangiocarcinoma. Some clones in this sample may be carry-over from other donors' samples.

The chain has TRBV5-1 and TRBJ1-4; perhaps TRBD1 as D (5 bases). There are 15 residues in the CDR3. Germline V gene lookup returns CDR1 SGHRS and CDR2 YFSETQ. Trimming left V 5 bases short and J 8 bases short, with 19 bases between. The DNA for the CDR3 is TGCGCCAGCAGTATGGAGGGGCGGGGGTACGAAAAACTGTTTTTT. It translates to CASSMEGRGYEKLFF.

This chain connects TRBV7-2 to TRBJ2-7; 9 nucleotides match TRBD1. Germline V gives CDR1 SGHTA, CDR2 FQGNSA. With 5 bases clipped from V and 5 bases from J, the junction kept 7 bases outside the gene matches. The CDR3 totals 14 residues. CDR3 bases: TGTGCCAGCAGCCCGGGACAGGGAGGGGACGAGCAGTACTTC. Residues: CASSPGQGGDEQYF. The full variable domain, completed using reference TRBV7-2 and TRBJ2-7, is GAGVSQSPSNKVTEKGKDVELRCDPISGHTALYWYRQSLGQGLEFLIYFQGNSAPDKSGLPSDRFSAERTGGSVSTLTIQRTQQEDSAVYLCASSPGQGGDEQYFGPGTRLTVT.

The chain couples TRBV6-5 to TRBJ1-1, with D possibly TRBD1 on 5 matching bases. The CDR3 contains 15 residues. V was clipped by 2 bases and J by 5 bases, with 15 bases between them. Germline V CDR1 and CDR2: MNHEY, SVGAGI. DNA of the CDR3: TGTGCCAGCAGTTACAGGTCGGCAGGGAATACTGAAGCTTTCTTT. Translated: CASSYRSAGNTEAFF.

The rearrangement links TRBV19 to TRBJ2-1; 7 nucleotides line up with TRBD1. CDR3 length: 17 amino acids. Germline V lookup: CDR1 LNHDA, CDR2 SQIVND (reference sequence). The ends lost 7 bases at V and 1 base at J; junction bases unmatched: 13. CDR3 coding DNA: TGTGCCAGTAAGGAGAACCCGAGGGGGCTTTCCTACAATGAGCAGTTCTTC. Encoded protein: CASKENPRGLSYNEQFF.

The gene calls are TRBV19 and TRBJ2-1; D ambiguous. The germline V gene has CDR1 LNHDA and CDR2 SQIVND (reference sequence). V lost 7 bases and J lost 4, with 14 bases in between. The CDR3 covers 14 residues. The CDR3 is CASTTIGGYNEQFF. In DNA, the CDR3 is TGTGCCAGTACCACTATAGGTGGGTACAATGAGCAGTTCTTC.

The count of this clone is one. This chain connects TRBV6-6 to TRBJ1-5; 8 bases are shared with TRBD1. Per germline, CDR1 MNHNY and CDR2 SVGAGI (reference sequence). The CDR3 is 16 residues long. J was trimmed by 6 bases and V by 6 bases; bases with no gene match: 13. In DNA, the CDR3 is TGTGCCAGCAGCTCCACGGACAGGGTTAGAGGTCAGCCCCAGCATTTT. Amino acids: CASSSTDRVRGQPQHF.

The V and J genes are TRBV11-3 and TRBJ2-4; 14 bases fit TRBD2. The length of the CDR3 is 17 residues. With 3 bases clipped from V and 6 bases from J, the junction kept 7 bases outside the gene matches. Germline CDR1 reads SGHNT; CDR2 reads YENEEA. CDR3 sequence reads: CASSLSTSGGDRNIQYF. The CDR3 DNA sequence: TGTGCCAGCAGCTTGTCGACTAGCGGGGGGGATCGAAACATTCAGTACTTC.

The chain has TRBV29-1 and TRBJ2-7; either TRBD1 or TRBD2 may supply D (5 bases each). Trimming pared 6 bases from V and 6 bases from J, leaving 15 bases between. There are 12 residues in the CDR3. In germline, CDR1 is SQVTM, CDR2 ANQGSEA. The chain's CDR3 is CSVDNGAAEQYF. The DNA for the CDR3 is TGCAGCGTGGATAACGGGGCCGCCGAGCAGTACTTC.

The rearrangement uses TRBV7-8 and TRBJ1-2; D gene unclear. Germline values: CDR1 SGHVS, CDR2 FQNEAQ. The CDR3 has 14 residues. Trimming shortened V by 5 bases and J by 5 bases, and 15 bases separated the two germline ends. The CDR3 bases are TGTGCCAGCAGCCCCGAACCGCTGGGGTATGGCTACACCTTC. Translating gives CASSPEPLGYGYTF. Variable domain in full (rest from reference TRBV7-8 and TRBJ1-2): GAGVSQSPRYKVAKRGQDVALRCDPISGHVSLFWYQQALGQGPEFLTYFQNEAQLDKSGLPSDRFFAERPEGSVSTLKIQRTQQEDSAVYLCASSPEPLGYGYTFGSGTRLTVV.

DNA for the CDR3: TGTGCCACAGGCTCCTACGAGCAGTACTTC. Its translation: CATGSYEQYF. The rearrangement uses TRBV2 and TRBJ2-7, with D unclear. The CDR3 loop spans 10 amino acids. The germline V gene encodes CDR1 SNHLY and CDR2 FYNNEI. V lost 10 bases, J lost 0 bases, and 4 bases lay in between. Based on the CDR3 plus reference TRBV2 and TRBJ2-7, the full variable domain is EPEVTQTPSHQVTQMGQEVILRCVPISNHLYFYWYRQILGQKVEFLVSFYNNEISEKSEIFDDQFSVERPDGSNFTLKIRSTKLEDSAMYFCATGSYEQYFGPGTRLTVT.

This sequence joins TRBV6-1 and TRBJ2-7; D may be TRBD2 (6 bases). Germline values: CDR1 MNHNS, CDR2 SASEGT. V was pared by 2 bases and J by 9 bases, with 14 bases between. The CDR3 sequence is 13 residues long. The CDR3 region has the DNA TGTGCCAGCAGTGAAACACTTGGGACTCTGCAGTACTTC. This translates into CASSETLGTLQYF.

About this clone: Other DNA sequences in the sample encode the same CDR3. The gene calls are TRBV10-3 and TRBJ2-7; TRBD1 matches 8 bases. Germline assignment: CDR1 ENHRY and CDR2 SYGVKD. The CDR3 has 16 amino acids. Trimming at V came to 5 bases and at J to 2 bases, leaving 11 bases not matched to a gene. The CDR3 DNA reads as TGTGCCATCAGTCCCCGACAGGGGATCAGCCCCTACGAGCAGTACTTC. The encoded protein is CAISPRQGISPYEQYF.

In the case of this clone: At one boundary the junction diverges from the germline segment, which might be a read error. Other DNA sequences from this sample encode an identical CDR3 as well. The chain recombines TRBV18 with TRBJ1-2; D ambiguous. The length of the CDR3 is 15 residues. Germline CDR1 KGHSH, CDR2 LQKENI. The CDR3 protein is CASSPRRQKSYGYTF. CDR3 in DNA: TGTGCCAGTTCACCACGGAGACAAAAGAGCTATGGCTACACCTTC.

The V call is TRBV9, the J call TRBJ1-4; TRBD1 is a possible D gene (5 bases). CDR3 length: 16 amino acids. Per germline, CDR1 SGDLS and CDR2 YYNGEE. V lost 4 bases and J lost 7, with 20 bases in between. Here the CDR3 reads CASSSDTGTPSEKLFF. The CDR3 DNA follows: TGTGCCAGCAGCTCTGATACTGGGACTCCTTCTGAAAAACTGTTTTTT.

The chain employs TRBV29-1 and TRBJ1-1, with D uncertain. This CDR3 has 13 residues. Germline V gene data show CDR1 as SQVTM and CDR2 as ANQGSEA. With 7 bases removed from V and 1 base from J, the gap between germline ends came to 13 bases. CDR3 coding DNA: TGCAGCGCCGGGGAGGGAACGAACACTGAAGCTTTCTTT. This sequence encodes CSAGEGTNTEAFF.

A single count supports this clone. The rearrangement joins TRBV15 to TRBJ2-2, with D uncertain. Germline V CDR1 and CDR2: LNHNV, YYDKDF (reference sequence). The CDR3 is made up of 16 amino acids. V lost 3 bases and J lost 1, with 12 bases in between. CDR3 sequence: CATSSFMAGNTGELFF. CDR3 DNA: TGTGCCACCAGCAGCTTCATGGCAGGGAACACCGGGGAGCTGTTTTTT.

Here the CDR3 reads CASTALQGGFRGEAFF. CDR3 coding DNA: TGTGCCAGCACCGCGCTCCAGGGGGGATTTAGGGGTGAAGCTTTCTTT. This chain connects TRBV27 to TRBJ1-1; 7 positions agree with TRBD1. Germline V CDR1 and CDR2: MNHEY, SMNVEV (reference sequence). V lost 7 bases, J lost 7 bases, and 18 bases stayed unmatched. The CDR3 contains 16 residues.

This clone was counted once. The J gene is TRBJ1-4, the V gene TRBV28, with TRBD1 matching over 12 bases. CDR3 length equals 15 residues. Germline lookup yields CDR1 MDHEN and CDR2 SYDVKM. Trimming removed 5 bases from V and 8 bases from J; junction bases left unmatched: 6. The CDR3 coding sequence is TGTGCCAGCAGTACCCCCGGGACAGGGGGCGAAAAACTGTTTTTT. It is translated as CASSTPGTGGEKLFF.

The chain is built from TRBV5-6 and TRBJ1-1; TRBD1 matches at 7 bases. Germline assignment: CDR1 SGHDT and CDR2 YYEEEE. CDR3 length equals 15 residues. V trimming: 3 bases; J trimming: 1 base; junction bases outside the gene matches: 6. CDR3 protein: CASSWDSRGNTEAFF. The CDR3 DNA sequence: TGTGCCAGCAGCTGGGACAGCAGGGGGAACACTGAAGCTTTCTTT. The full variable domain, completed using reference TRBV5-6 and TRBJ1-1, is DAGVTQSPTHLIKTRGQQVTLRCSPKSGHDTVSWYQQALGQGPQFIFQYYEEEERQRGNFPDRFSGHQFPNYSSELNVNALLLGDSALYLCASSWDSRGNTEAFFGQGTRLTVV.

The rearrangement uses TRBV6-5 and TRBJ2-3; 8 nucleotides agree with TRBD2. The CDR3 sequence is 15 residues long. The V and J ends lost 2 bases and 1 base, in that order; junction bases with no gene match: 2. Germline values: CDR1 MNHEY, CDR2 SVGAGI. The CDR3 bases are TGTGCCAGCAGTTACCAGACTAGCGGCACAGATACGCAGTATTTT. Its translation: CASSYQTSGTDTQYF.

This rearrangement joins TRBV18 to TRBJ2-2, with TRBD2 matching 8 bases. Germline values: CDR1 KGHSH, CDR2 LQKENI. The trim removed 2 bases at V and 1 base at J, leaving 6 bases unmatched. The CDR3 consists of 17 residues. CDR3 in DNA: TGTGCCAGCTCACCAATGGTAGCGGGGTTGAACACCGGGGAGCTGTTTTTT. As protein: CASSPMVAGLNTGELFF.

The chain is built from TRBV11-2 and TRBJ2-1; TRBD2 matches at 8 bases. CDR1 and CDR2 from the germline V gene are SGHAT and FQNNGV. The CDR3 extends over 14 amino acids. Germline trimming cut 6 bases from V and 6 bases from J; bases unmatched to any gene: 7. CDR3 coding DNA: TGTGCCAGCAGTTCGGGACTAGAAGGCAATGAGCAGTTCTTC. This codes for CASSSGLEGNEQFF. Using reference TRBV11-2 and TRBJ2-1 for the parts outside the CDR3, the full variable domain is EAGVAQSPRYKIIEKRQSVAFWCNPISGHATLYWYQQILGQGPKLLIQFQNNGVVDDSQLPKDRFSAERLKGVDSTLKIQPAKLEDSAVYLCASSSGLEGNEQFFGPGTRLTVL.

The chain is built from TRBV4-1 and TRBJ1-3, with a weak D call TRBD1 (6 bases). Germline V gene data show CDR1 as MGHRA and CDR2 as YSYEKL. The CDR3 consists of 17 residues. V gave up 4 bases and J gave up 0 bases, with 16 bases separating them. The CDR3 DNA is TGCGCCAGCAGCCCCCGGGACATTTTGAGCTCTGGAAACACCATATATTTT. Encoded protein: CASSPRDILSSGNTIYF.

This chain connects TRBV19 to TRBJ1-2, with D maybe TRBD1 (6 bases). This CDR3 region has 15 residues. CDR1 LNHDA and CDR2 SQIVND come from the germline V gene (reference sequence). Trimming shortened V by 5 bases and J by 7 bases, and 20 bases separated the two germline ends. CDR3 bases: TGTGCCAGTAGTCCCCGAGGCGGGGGGCTGGCTGGCTACACCTTC. It is translated as CASSPRGGGLAGYTF.

The J gene is TRBJ2-5, the V gene TRBV18; D uncertain. Trimming left V 3 bases short and J 5 bases short, with 13 bases between. From germline, CDR1 is KGHSH and CDR2 LQKENI. The CDR3 length is 14 residues. CDR3 loop: CASSPYWFGETQYF. The CDR3 DNA follows: TGTGCCAGCTCACCCTACTGGTTCGGGGAGACCCAGTACTTC.

This clone was seen a single time. V usage is TRBV7-2 and J usage is TRBJ1-1; possible D gene TRBD1, 6 bases. The CDR3 covers 13 residues. Trimming removed 5 bases from V and 11 bases from J, with 18 bases in between. Looked up from germline, CDR1 is SGHTA and CDR2 is FQGNSA. CDR3 in DNA: TGTGCCAGCAGCGCAAAAGGGGGGGCGGAGGCTTTCTTT. Its translation is CASSAKGGAEAFF.

The chain carries TRBV29-1 and TRBJ2-7; D perhaps matches TRBD1 (6 bases). Germline values: CDR1 SQVTM, CDR2 ANQGSEA. Trimming shortened V by 7 bases and J by 2 bases, and 9 bases separated the two germline ends. The CDR3 sequence is 11 residues long. The CDR3 DNA reads TGCAGCGGAGGACAGACCTACGAGCAGTACTTC. This encodes CSGGQTYEQYF.

The CDR3 DNA reads as TGTGCCAGCTCACCACAGGTTAGCACAGATACGCAGTATTTT. This codes for CASSPQVSTDTQYF. The gene calls are TRBV18 and TRBJ2-3; D is unresolved. Germline CDR1 is KGHSH and CDR2 is LQKENI. CDR3 length: 14 residues. V lost 1 base to trimming and J lost 0 bases, with 5 bases between them.